A selection of T cell receptor beta chains follows, all from one sample in a study of cytomegalovirus exposure and HLA in healthy donors. Method: immunoSEQ multiplex PCR; TCRdb's copy keeps in-frame clones and lacks some. Of about 160,000 clones listed, around four fifths are singletons. Material: PBMCs. These receptors originate from a woman between 45 and 65 years old in good health and CMV-seronegative. The CDR3 runs from the conserved cysteine through the conserved F or W. A D gene is named only where the DNA matches it firmly. Some rows have no size entry. The others give once, few or many, or a class for an expanded clone.

J gene: TRBJ2-3
V gene: TRBV6-4
D gene: -
clone size: -
CDR3 protein: CASSDTSPSPTDTQYF
CDR3 DNA: TGTGCCAGCAGCGACACTAGTCCCTCTCCGACAGATACGCAGTATTTT

J gene: TRBJ2-7
V gene: TRBV27
D gene: -
clone size: few
CDR3 protein: CASSPAGGPFYEQYF
CDR3 DNA: TGTGCCAGCAGTCCCGCCGGCGGTCCTTTCTACGAGCAGTACTTC

J gene: TRBJ2-3
V gene: TRBV6-4
D gene: TRBD2
clone size: -
CDR3 protein: CASSPGLETDTQYF
CDR3 DNA: TGTGCCAGCAGTCCGGGACTAGAGACAGATACGCAGTATTTT

J gene: TRBJ1-1
V gene: TRBV2
D gene: TRBD1
clone size: -
CDR3 protein: CASRDRGPNTEAFF
CDR3 DNA: TGTGCCAGCAGGGACAGGGGGCCGAACACTGAAGCTTTCTTT

J gene: TRBJ2-7
V gene: TRBV5-1
D gene: TRBD1
clone size: once
CDR3 protein: CASSLTGTGPYEQYF
CDR3 DNA: TGCGCCAGCAGCTTGACGGGGACAGGACCCTACGAGCAGTACTTC

J gene: TRBJ2-7
V gene: TRBV7-2
D gene: -
clone size: -
CDR3 protein: CASSLDGSSEYF
CDR3 DNA: TGTGCCAGCAGCTTAGATGGCTCCAGCGAGTACTTC

J gene: TRBJ1-4
V gene: TRBV5-6
D gene: -
clone size: -
CDR3 protein: CASSLRGWNEKLFF
CDR3 DNA: TGTGCCAGCAGCTTGAGGGGTTGGAATGAAAAACTGTTTTTT

J gene: TRBJ2-7
V gene: TRBV19
D gene: TRBD2
clone size: -
CDR3 protein: CASSTGTSGGTYEQYF
CDR3 DNA: TGTGCCAGTAGTACCGGGACTAGCGGGGGGACCTACGAGCAGTACTTC

J gene: TRBJ1-2
V gene: TRBV18
D gene: -
clone size: once
CDR3 protein: CASSPPSRGLALNGYTF
CDR3 DNA: TGTGCCAGCTCACCCCCCAGCCGGGGTCTAGCTCTAAATGGCTACACCTTC

J gene: TRBJ2-2
V gene: TRBV4-3
D gene: TRBD1
clone size: -
CDR3 protein: CASSQVRQGTGELFF
CDR3 DNA: TGCGCCAGCAGCCAAGTAAGACAGGGAACCGGGGAGCTGTTTTTT

J gene: TRBJ1-1
V gene: TRBV7-9
D gene: -
clone size: -
CDR3 protein: CASSLQVKSSAFF
CDR3 DNA: TGTGCCAGCAGCTTACAGGTGAAATCTTCGGCTTTCTTT

J gene: TRBJ2-3
V gene: TRBV2
D gene: TRBD2
clone size: few
CDR3 protein: CASSELLAGGQDTQYF
CDR3 DNA: TGTGCCAGCAGTGAACTACTAGCGGGGGGCCAAGATACGCAGTATTTT

J gene: TRBJ2-2
V gene: TRBV7-3
D gene: -
clone size: -
CDR3 protein: CASSFQGKTGELFF
CDR3 DNA: TGTGCCAGCAGCTTCCAGGGAAAAACCGGGGAGCTGTTTTTT

J gene: TRBJ2-5
V gene: TRBV18
D gene: -
clone size: -
CDR3 protein: CASSPLTGLGAQETQYF
CDR3 DNA: TGTGCCAGCTCACCACTGACCGGTCTGGGGGCCCAAGAGACCCAGTACTTC

J gene: TRBJ1-3
V gene: TRBV28
D gene: TRBD1
clone size: -
CDR3 protein: CASRHRDRGKNTIYF
CDR3 DNA: TGTGCCAGCAGACACCGGGACAGGGGGAAAAACACCATATATTTT

J gene: TRBJ2-5
V gene: TRBV2
D gene: TRBD1
clone size: -
CDR3 protein: CASSGGQGDWETQYF
CDR3 DNA: TGTGCCAGCAGTGGGGGACAGGGGGATTGGGAGACCCAGTACTTC

J gene: TRBJ1-1
V gene: TRBV6-8
D gene: -
clone size: -
CDR3 protein: CATSEAFF
CDR3 DNA: TGTGCCACCTCTGAAGCTTTCTTT

J gene: TRBJ2-3
V gene: TRBV10-3
D gene: TRBD1
clone size: -
CDR3 protein: CAISEPTGASTDTQYF
CDR3 DNA: TGTGCCATCAGTGAGCCTACAGGGGCTAGCACAGATACGCAGTATTTT

J gene: TRBJ2-1
V gene: TRBV7-2
D gene: TRBD1
clone size: -
CDR3 protein: CASSRGQPRFEQFF
CDR3 DNA: TGTGCCAGCAGCCGGGGACAGCCGAGGTTTGAGCAGTTCTTC

J gene: TRBJ2-3
V gene: TRBV29-1
D gene: -
clone size: -
CDR3 protein: CSVDRGYTDTQYF
CDR3 DNA: TGCAGCGTTGACAGAGGGTACACAGATACGCAGTATTTT